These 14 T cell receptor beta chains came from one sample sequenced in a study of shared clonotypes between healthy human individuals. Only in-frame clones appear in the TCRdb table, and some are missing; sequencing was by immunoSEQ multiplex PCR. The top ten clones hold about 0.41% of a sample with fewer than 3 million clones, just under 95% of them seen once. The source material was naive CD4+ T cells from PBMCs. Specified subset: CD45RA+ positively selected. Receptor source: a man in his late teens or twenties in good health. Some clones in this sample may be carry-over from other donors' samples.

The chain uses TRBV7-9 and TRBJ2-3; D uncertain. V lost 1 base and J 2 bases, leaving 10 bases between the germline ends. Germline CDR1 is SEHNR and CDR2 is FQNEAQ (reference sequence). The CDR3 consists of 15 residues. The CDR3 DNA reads TGTGCCAGCAGCTTAGGTATCTCCTACACAGATACGCAGTATTTT. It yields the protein CASSLGISYTDTQYF.

The CDR3 spells CASSSTGRHSTDTQYF. The CDR3 DNA reads as TGTGCCAGCAGCTCGACTGGAAGACACAGCACAGATACGCAGTATTTT. V usage is TRBV5-8 and J usage is TRBJ2-3, with D unresolved. Trimming removed 3 bases at V and 0 bases at J, with 14 bases between. There are 16 residues in the CDR3. The germline V gene has CDR1 SGHTS and CDR2 YDEGEE. Drawing the rest from reference TRBV5-8 and TRBJ2-3, the complete variable domain is EAGVTQSPTHLIKTRGQQATLRCSPISGHTSVYWYQQALGLGLQFLLWYDEGEERNRGNFPPRFSGRQFPNYSSELNVNALELEDSALYLCASSSTGRHSTDTQYFGPGTRLTVL.

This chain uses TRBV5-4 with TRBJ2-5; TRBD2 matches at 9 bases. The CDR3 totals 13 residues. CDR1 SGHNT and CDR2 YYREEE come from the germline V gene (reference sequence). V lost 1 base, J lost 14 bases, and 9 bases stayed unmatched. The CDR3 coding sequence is TGTGCCAGCAGCTTGTATGTAGGGACTAGCTTTTACTTC. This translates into CASSLYVGTSFYF.

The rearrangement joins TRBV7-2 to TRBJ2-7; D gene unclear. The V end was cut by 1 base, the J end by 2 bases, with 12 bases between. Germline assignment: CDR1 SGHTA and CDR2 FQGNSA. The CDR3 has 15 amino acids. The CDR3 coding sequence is TGTGCCAGCAGCTTAGATTTGACCGTTACCTACGAGCAGTACTTC. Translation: CASSLDLTVTYEQYF.

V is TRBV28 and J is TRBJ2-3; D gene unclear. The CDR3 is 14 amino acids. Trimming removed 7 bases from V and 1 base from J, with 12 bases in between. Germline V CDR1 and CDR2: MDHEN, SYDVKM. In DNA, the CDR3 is TGTGCCAGCACCCCGGGCAGTCGCACAGATACGCAGTATTTT. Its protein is CASTPGSRTDTQYF.

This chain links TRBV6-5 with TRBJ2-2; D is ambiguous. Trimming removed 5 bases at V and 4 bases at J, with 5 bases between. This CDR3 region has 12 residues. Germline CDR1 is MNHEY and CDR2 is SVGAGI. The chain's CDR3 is CASSKSTGELFF. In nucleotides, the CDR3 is TGTGCCAGCAGTAAAAGCACCGGGGAGCTGTTTTTT.

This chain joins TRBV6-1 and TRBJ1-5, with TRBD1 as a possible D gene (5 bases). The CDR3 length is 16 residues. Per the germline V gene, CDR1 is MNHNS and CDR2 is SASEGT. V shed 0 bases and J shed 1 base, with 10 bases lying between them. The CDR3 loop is CASSEALGGSNQPQHF. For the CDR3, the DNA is TGTGCCAGCAGTGAAGCGCTGGGGGGAAGCAATCAGCCCCAGCATTTT.

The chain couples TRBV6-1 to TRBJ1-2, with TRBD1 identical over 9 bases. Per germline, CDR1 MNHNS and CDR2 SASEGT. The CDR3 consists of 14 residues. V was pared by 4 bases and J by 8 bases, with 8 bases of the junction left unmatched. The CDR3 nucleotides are TGTGCCAGCAGTGGAGCTGGGACAGGGATGGGCTACACCTTC. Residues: CASSGAGTGMGYTF.

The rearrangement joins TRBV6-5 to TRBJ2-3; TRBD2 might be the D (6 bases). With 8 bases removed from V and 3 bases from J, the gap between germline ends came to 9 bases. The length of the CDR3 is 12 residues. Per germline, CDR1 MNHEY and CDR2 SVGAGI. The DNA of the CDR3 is TGTGCCAGCGGGCGGGGAACAGATACGCAGTATTTT. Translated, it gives CASGRGTDTQYF.

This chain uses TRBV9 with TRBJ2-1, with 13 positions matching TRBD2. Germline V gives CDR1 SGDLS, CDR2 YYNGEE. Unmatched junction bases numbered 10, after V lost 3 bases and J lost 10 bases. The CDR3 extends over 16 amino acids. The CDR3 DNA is TGTGCCAGCAGCGAGACTAGCGGGGGGACCCACAGGGAGCAGTTCTTC. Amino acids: CASSETSGGTHREQFF.

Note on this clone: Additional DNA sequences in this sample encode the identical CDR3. CDR3 sequence: CASSLPGLTYEQYF. The CDR3 bases are TGTGCCAGCAGTTTACCGGGACTGACCTACGAGCAGTACTTC. The V and J genes are TRBV28 and TRBJ2-7; tentative D call: TRBD2 (6 bases). The CDR3 has 14 residues. The V end lost 2 bases, the J end lost 2 bases, and 10 bases lay between the germline ends. Germline V CDR1 and CDR2: MDHEN, SYDVKM.

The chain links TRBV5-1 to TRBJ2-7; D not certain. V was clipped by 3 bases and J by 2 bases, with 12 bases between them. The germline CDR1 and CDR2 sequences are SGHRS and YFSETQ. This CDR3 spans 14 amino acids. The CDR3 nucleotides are TGCGCCAGCAGCTCCAGACTTCTGCCCTACGAGCAGTACTTC. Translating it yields CASSSRLLPYEQYF. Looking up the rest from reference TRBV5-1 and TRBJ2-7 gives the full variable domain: KAGVTQTPRYLIKTRGQQVTLSCSPISGHRSVSWYQQTPGQGLQFLFEYFSETQRNKGNFPGRFSGRQFSNSRSEMNVSTLELGDSALYLCASSSRLLPYEQYFGPGTRLTVT.

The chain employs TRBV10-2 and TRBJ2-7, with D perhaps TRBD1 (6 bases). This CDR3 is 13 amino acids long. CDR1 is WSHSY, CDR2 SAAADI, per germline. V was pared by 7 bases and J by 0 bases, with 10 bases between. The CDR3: CASIRDNSYEQYF. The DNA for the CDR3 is TGCGCCAGCATCCGGGACAACTCCTACGAGCAGTACTTC.

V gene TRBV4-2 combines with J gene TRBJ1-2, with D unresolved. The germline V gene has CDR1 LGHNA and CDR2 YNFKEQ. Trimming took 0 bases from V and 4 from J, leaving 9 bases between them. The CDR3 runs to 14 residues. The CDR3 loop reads CASSQDRLFYGYTF. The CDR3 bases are TGTGCCAGCAGCCAAGACCGTTTATTCTATGGCTACACCTTC.